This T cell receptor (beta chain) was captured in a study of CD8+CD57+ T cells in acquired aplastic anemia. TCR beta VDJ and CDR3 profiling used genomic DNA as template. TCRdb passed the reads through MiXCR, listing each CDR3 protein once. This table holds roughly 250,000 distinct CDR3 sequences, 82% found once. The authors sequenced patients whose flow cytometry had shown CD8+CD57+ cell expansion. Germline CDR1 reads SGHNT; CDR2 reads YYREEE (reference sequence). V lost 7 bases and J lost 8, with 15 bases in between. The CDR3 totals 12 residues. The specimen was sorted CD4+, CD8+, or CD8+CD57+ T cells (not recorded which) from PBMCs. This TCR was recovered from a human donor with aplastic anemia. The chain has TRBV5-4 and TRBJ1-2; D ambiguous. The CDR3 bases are TGTGCCAGCTCCTGGGCGGATCGGGGCTACACCTTC. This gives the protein CASSWADRGYTF.